This T cell receptor (beta chain) was obtained from a study of T cell responses to AZD1222 COVID-19 vaccine. Study-wide results and limits: The CD4 TCRs associated with vaccination extended across spike and predominated at 160-218 and 743-854.

This clone was observed once. Its antigen is still unknown. Some clones are missing from TCRdb's copy, which holds only in-frame ones; the method was immunoSEQ multiplex PCR. The sample yields about 170,000 clones, roughly 89% seen once. The sequence derives from an adult in good health. The material was peripheral blood, obtained on day 0 of AZD1222 vaccination.

The CDR3 DNA reads TGTGCCAGCTCCCGGGACAGGGCAAACCACAATGAGCAGTTCTTC. Residues: CASSRDRANHNEQFF. This chain connects TRBV18 to TRBJ2-1; 9 bases agree with TRBD1. Germline assignment: CDR1 KGHSH and CDR2 LQKENI. Trimming at V came to 6 bases and at J to 5 bases, leaving 8 bases not matched to a gene. The CDR3 runs 15 residues.